The source of this T cell receptor beta chain is a study of response to subunit inactivated influenza vaccine. A single record per CDR3 protein comes from TCRdb applying MiXCR to the RT-PCR reads. The sample lists about 500,000 distinct CDR3 sequences, more than 7% occurring once. This clonotype has just a few counts. Antigen specificity is unknown. Study findings and constraints: With each seasonal influenza vaccination, the authors suggested, few new T cells are recruited.

This TCR derives from a man in his fifties or sixties who received an inactivated influenza vaccine. The sequences come from PBMCs from blood, collected less than 30 months after vaccination.

Written as DNA, the CDR3 is TGTGCCAGCAGTTCACCGGGGGAGGGCTACACCTTC. Residues: CASSSPGEGYTF. This chain joins TRBV27 and TRBJ1-2; D possibly corresponds to TRBD1 (5 bases). Trimming took off 4 bases at V and 8 bases at J, with 11 bases between the two ends. This CDR3 is 12 amino acids long. The germline CDR1 and CDR2 sequences are MNHEY and SMNVEV (reference sequence).